This T cell receptor beta chain came from a study of blood T cell repertoires in COVID-19. Study context: The samples span acute and convalescent COVID-19 from the United States, Italy and Spain.

Germline CDR1 is LNHDA and CDR2 is SQIVND (reference sequence). CDR3 length equals 18 residues. The ends lost 6 bases at V and 5 bases at J; junction bases unmatched: 21. The repertoire was sequenced with immunoSEQ multiplex PCR; TCRdb's copy has only in-frame clones and lacks some. The sample shows roughly 60,000 clones, roughly 90% of them seen only once. The chain carries TRBV19 and TRBJ2-7; 8 bases agree with TRBD2. This clonotype was obtained from an elderly woman with active COVID-19. The sequencing sample was made of peripheral blood. CDR3 bases: TGTGCCAGTAGCACCACGGGAGGGTTTGAAGCGGGAAGGAACGAGCAGTACTTC. Protein: CASSTTGGFEAGRNEQYF.